The 7 T cell receptor beta chains reported below all come from one sample, sequenced in a study of T cell changes during pregnancy in multiple sclerosis. Generated by immunoSEQ multiplex PCR, the TCRdb table keeps only in-frame clones and is missing some. The sample has about 36,000 clones; 90% to 95% are singletons. This specimen consisted of CD4+ T cells from peripheral blood mononuclear cells, obtained in the first trimester of pregnancy. These receptors were obtained from a female donor with multiple sclerosis, enrolled in a pregnancy study.

The genes are TRBV30 and TRBJ2-4, with TRBD1 matching 7 bases. This CDR3 comprises 12 residues. With V trimmed by 4 bases and J by 8 bases, 5 bases remained unmatched. From germline, CDR1 is GTSNPN and CDR2 SVGIG (reference sequence). This CDR3 reads CAWTPGGYIQYF. In DNA form, the CDR3 reads TGTGCCTGGACCCCAGGGGGATACATTCAGTACTTC. Combining the CDR3 with reference TRBV30 and TRBJ2-4 gives the whole variable domain SQTIHQWPATLVQPVGSPLSLECTVEGTSNPNLYWYRQAAGRGLQLLFYSVGIGQISSEVPQNLSASRPQDRQFILSSKKLLLSDSGFYLCAWTPGGYIQYFGAGTRLSVL.

V gene TRBV19 combines with J gene TRBJ1-5, with a possible D match to TRBD1 (5 bases). From germline, CDR1 is LNHDA and CDR2 SQIVND (reference sequence). The CDR3 runs to 14 residues. Trimming took off 3 bases at V and 0 bases at J, with 6 bases between the two ends. DNA of the CDR3: TGTGCCAGTAGTATCAGGGATAGCAATCAGCCCCAGCATTTT. It encodes CASSIRDSNQPQHF.

CDR3 sequence: CASSGRIGTSIYNEQFF. The CDR3 DNA sequence: TGTGCCAGCAGCGGCCGTATCGGGACTAGCATCTACAATGAGCAGTTCTTC. This chain joins TRBV7-2 and TRBJ2-1, with 9 bases aligning to TRBD2. Germline CDR1 and CDR2: SGHTA and FQGNSA. CDR3 length: 17 amino acids. Losses at the gene ends were 5 bases for V and 3 bases for J; bases not matched to a gene: 11.

CDR3 amino acids: CASSPPSGLAGGPGSYNEQFF. CDR3 sequence (DNA): TGTGCCAGCTCACCACCAAGCGGACTAGCGGGAGGGCCGGGGTCCTACAATGAGCAGTTCTTC. J is TRBJ2-1 and V is TRBV18; 15 nucleotides match TRBD2. J gave up 1 base and V 0 bases, and 10 bases lay outside the gene matches. This CDR3 spans 21 amino acids. The germline V gene encodes CDR1 KGHSH and CDR2 LQKENI.

The V gene is TRBV7-2, the J gene TRBJ2-3; possible D gene TRBD1, 6 bases. V shed 2 bases and J shed 1 base, with 10 bases lying between them. Germline CDR1 and CDR2: SGHTA and FQGNSA. The CDR3 is 15 residues long. The CDR3 DNA sequence: TGTGCCAGCAGCTTACGATGGACAGGCACAGATACGCAGTATTTT. The encoded protein is CASSLRWTGTDTQYF.

The rearrangement joins TRBV6-1 to TRBJ2-4, with 7 bases matching TRBD1. Looked up from germline, CDR1 is MNHNS and CDR2 is SASEGT. The CDR3 covers 13 residues. V shed 8 bases, J shed 6 bases, and the junction held 7 bases outside the gene matches. CDR3 nucleotide sequence: TGTGCCAGCCAAGGACAGGTACTAAACATTCAGTACTTC. This encodes CASQGQVLNIQYF.

The chain links TRBV30 to TRBJ2-5; D not resolved. The germline V and J ends were trimmed by 4 bases and 0 bases, with 6 bases remaining between them. Per germline, CDR1 GTSNPN and CDR2 SVGIG (reference sequence). This CDR3 is 12 amino acids long. The CDR3 is CAWTDYQETQYF. CDR3 bases: TGTGCCTGGACAGACTACCAAGAGACCCAGTACTTC.